This TCR beta chain was recorded in a study of patients and donors after allogeneic stem cell transplantation. The CDR3 is 15 amino acids. With 0 bases clipped from V and 7 bases from J, the junction kept 5 bases outside the gene matches. Germline values: CDR1 ENHRY, CDR2 SYGVKD. TCRdb used MiXCR to reprocess the RT-PCR reads, holding one entry per CDR3 protein. There are roughly 230,000 distinct CDR3 sequences in the sample; 11% to 15% occur only once, and 11% lies in the top ten. The sequenced sample was blood, either unsorted or a sorted T cell fraction (not recorded which). The chain joins TRBV10-3 to TRBJ1-2, with 10 bases fitting TRBD1. This TCR was recovered from a human donor who was either an allogeneic HSCT recipient or a stem cell or donor lymphocyte infusion donor (not recorded which). It is not recorded whose cells these are; they may come from a transplant donor. The CDR3 DNA reads as TGTGCCATCAGTGAGTCGACAGGGGGCACGGTTGGCTACACCTTC. Translated: CAISESTGGTVGYTF.